This T cell receptor (beta chain) was identified during a study of T-cell memory formation after mild COVID-19. Study-wide findings and caveats: CD4+ contracting clones were mainly CM and EM; CD8+ ones, EMRA. Whether second-wave clones peaking at day 37 were SARS-CoV-2 specific went unconfirmed.

Researchers used 5'RACE with constant-segment primers to make TCR alpha and TCR beta cDNA libraries that carry sample barcodes and UMIs. A single record per CDR3 protein comes from TCRdb applying MiXCR to the 5' RACE reads. The repertoire holds some 210,000 distinct CDR3 sequences, with approximately 16% as singletons. This clonotype was counted at least ten times. The target antigen is unknown. The CDR3 covers 14 residues. Trimming stripped 4 bases from V and 2 bases from J, with 9 bases between. Per germline, CDR1 SEHNR and CDR2 FQNEAQ (reference sequence). The sequencing input was PBMCs or a T cell subset sorted from them (not recorded which). The sequence came from an adult woman who had mild COVID-19 (a few samples of this study predate the infection). Cell type and time point are not known. The chain joins TRBV7-9 to TRBJ1-3; perhaps TRBD1 as D (5 bases). In DNA form, the CDR3 reads TGTGCCAGCAGCTCCGGACAAGCTGGAAACACCATATATTTT. Translated: CASSSGQAGNTIYF.